The 11 T cell receptor beta chains given below trace back to one sample, sequenced in a study of siplizumab effects on memory and regulatory T cells. The data were produced by immunoSEQ multiplex PCR, yet TCRdb's version contains in-frame clones alone and is incomplete. The data contain about 120,000 clones, approximately 92% of them singletons. The source material was non-Treg CD4+ T cells sorted from blood. These receptors were obtained from a human donor in good health.

The CDR3 DNA reads as TGTGCCAGTAACGCTCAGGGAAATTCACCCCTCCACTTT. Its translation is CASNAQGNSPLHF. The chain has TRBV19 and TRBJ1-6; a possible D gene is TRBD1 (5 bases). Germline-derived CDR1 and CDR2 are LNHDA and SQIVND (reference sequence). This CDR3 contains 13 residues. V dropped 7 bases and J dropped 7 bases, with 11 bases sitting between them.

The chain carries TRBV10-3 and TRBJ2-3, with TRBD1 as a possible D gene (5 bases). Germline V gene data show CDR1 as ENHRY and CDR2 as SYGVKD. V shed 9 bases and J shed 6 bases, with 10 bases lying between them. The CDR3 is 11 amino acids. Written as DNA, the CDR3 is TGTGCCATACAGGTGATGGATACGCAGTATTTT. This gives the protein CAIQVMDTQYF.

This sequence joins TRBV27 and TRBJ2-2; D gene ambiguous. This CDR3 comprises 14 residues. V lost 7 bases and J 6 bases, leaving 15 bases between the germline ends. Germline CDR1 reads MNHEY; CDR2 reads SMNVEV (reference sequence). The DNA of the CDR3 is TGTGCCAGCAAGAGTAGGCTAACCCCCGGGGAGCTGTTTTTT. It specifies CASKSRLTPGELFF.

Here the CDR3 DNA reads TGTGCCAGTAGCGCTGCGAGTACCGGGACAGCCGGTGATTCACCCCTCCACTTT. As protein: CASSAASTGTAGDSPLHF. The rearrangement uses TRBV19 and TRBJ1-6; 7 bases map to TRBD1. Germline CDR1 is LNHDA and CDR2 is SQIVND (reference sequence). The CDR3 is 18 amino acids. With V trimmed by 6 bases and J by 8 bases, 19 bases remained unmatched.

The V and J genes are TRBV28 and TRBJ1-1, with D perhaps matching TRBD1 (6 bases). This CDR3 contains 11 residues. Trimming stripped 4 bases from V and 11 bases from J, with 11 bases between. Germline V lookup: CDR1 MDHEN, CDR2 SYDVKM. CDR3: CASSSGAVAFF. The CDR3 nucleotides read TGTGCCAGCAGTTCGGGGGCTGTGGCTTTCTTT.

A single count supports this clone. DNA of the CDR3: TGCGCCAGCAGCTTGATGGACAGCACAGATACGCAGTATTTT. Translating gives CASSLMDSTDTQYF. The chain has TRBV5-1 and TRBJ2-3; D ambiguous. Germline CDR1 reads SGHRS; CDR2 reads YFSETQ. V dropped 1 base and J dropped 0 bases, with 6 bases sitting between them. This CDR3 is 14 amino acids long.

The genes are TRBV18 and TRBJ1-1; D is unclear. This CDR3 is built from 13 residues. Germline assignment: CDR1 KGHSH and CDR2 LQKENI. V was pared by 4 bases and J by 0 bases, with 6 bases between. The CDR3 sequence is CASSLGLNTEAFF. The CDR3 DNA sequence: TGTGCCAGCTCACTGGGGTTGAACACTGAAGCTTTCTTT. The full variable domain, completed using reference TRBV18 and TRBJ1-1, is NAGVMQNPRHLVRRRGQEARLRCSPMKGHSHVYWYRQLPEEGLKFMVYLQKENIIDESGMPKERFSAEFPKEGPSILRIQQVVRGDSAAYFCASSLGLNTEAFFGQGTRLTVV.

The CDR3 spells CAISDRGFSNQPQHF. In DNA, the CDR3 is TGTGCCATCAGTGACAGGGGATTTTCCAATCAGCCCCAGCATTTT. V gene TRBV10-3 combines with J gene TRBJ1-5; D is possibly TRBD1 (6 bases). This CDR3 is 15 amino acids long. V shed 3 bases and J shed 3 bases, with 12 bases lying between them. The germline V gene has CDR1 ENHRY and CDR2 SYGVKD.

Of note for this clone: Other DNA sequences in this specimen translate into the identical CDR3. The chain combines TRBV7-2 with TRBJ2-7; 11 nucleotides align to TRBD2. Trimming cost V 5 bases and J 6 bases; bases outside gene matches: 9. Per the germline V gene, CDR1 is SGHTA and CDR2 is FQGNSA. The CDR3 has 15 residues. CDR3 in amino acids: CASSLSTSGMFEQYF. CDR3 bases: TGTGCCAGCAGCCTATCGACTAGCGGGATGTTCGAGCAGTACTTC.

Note on this clone: Other nucleotide sequences from this sample produce the same CDR3. The genes are TRBV5-1 and TRBJ1-1, with 10 bases lining up with TRBD1. Germline V gives CDR1 SGHRS, CDR2 YFSETQ. The CDR3 runs to 17 residues. V gave up 1 base and J gave up 1 base; unmatched junction bases: 7. CDR3 sequence: CASSLTTGGAWNTEAFF. For the CDR3, the DNA is TGCGCCAGCAGCTTGACGACAGGGGGCGCGTGGAACACTGAAGCTTTCTTT. Full variable domain (remainder filled in from reference TRBV5-1 and TRBJ1-1): KAGVTQTPRYLIKTRGQQVTLSCSPISGHRSVSWYQQTPGQGLQFLFEYFSETQRNKGNFPGRFSGRQFSNSRSEMNVSTLELGDSALYLCASSLTTGGAWNTEAFFGQGTRLTVV.

The CDR3 loop is CASSPQVFGKLYEQYF. The CDR3 nucleotides read TGTGCCAGCAGCCCTCAGGTTTTTGGAAAACTCTACGAGCAGTACTTC. This chain joins TRBV7-2 and TRBJ2-7; D is unclear. Germline V gene sequence: CDR1 SGHTA, CDR2 FQGNSA. The CDR3 spans 16 residues. V was clipped by 5 bases and J by 3 bases, with 20 bases between them.